Included here is one T cell receptor beta chain sequence, with context. The antigen is unknown. These data belong to a study of naive and memory T cell subsets. General observations from the study: Diversity fell and Gini index rose from naive through CM, EM, EMRA.

The J segment lost 3 bases and the V segment lost 3 bases, leaving 5 bases of the junction unmatched. From germline, CDR1 is SGHVS and CDR2 FQNEAQ. The CDR3 has 14 amino acids. Both TRBC1 and TRBC2 were covered by a beta constant-region primer of two equimolar oligonucleotides. The ligated cDNA underwent four PCR rounds using SP2 and nested alpha and beta constant-region primers. One entry per CDR3 protein, called by TCRdb with MiXCR from the UMI-ligation and nested PCR reads. The table has approximately 85,000 distinct CDR3 sequences, 6% to 7.5% seen once. The sequencing input was central memory CD4+ T cells from blood. This TCR came from a human donor in good health. V and J are TRBV7-8 and TRBJ2-7, with TRBD1 matching 7 bases. CDR3 in DNA: TGTGCCAGCAGCTTGGGCGACAGGGTCTACGAGCAGTACTTC. It specifies CASSLGDRVYEQYF.